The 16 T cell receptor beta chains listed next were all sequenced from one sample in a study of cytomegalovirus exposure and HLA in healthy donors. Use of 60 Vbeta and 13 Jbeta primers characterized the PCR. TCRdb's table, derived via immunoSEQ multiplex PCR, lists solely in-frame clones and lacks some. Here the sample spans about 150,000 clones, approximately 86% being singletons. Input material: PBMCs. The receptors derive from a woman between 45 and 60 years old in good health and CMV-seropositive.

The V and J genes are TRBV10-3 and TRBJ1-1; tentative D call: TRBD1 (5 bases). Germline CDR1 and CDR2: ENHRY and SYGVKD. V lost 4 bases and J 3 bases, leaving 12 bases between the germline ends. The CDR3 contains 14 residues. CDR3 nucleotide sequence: TGTGCCATCAGTGCGCGGGGCTCGGACACTGAAGCTTTCTTT. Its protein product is CAISARGSDTEAFF.

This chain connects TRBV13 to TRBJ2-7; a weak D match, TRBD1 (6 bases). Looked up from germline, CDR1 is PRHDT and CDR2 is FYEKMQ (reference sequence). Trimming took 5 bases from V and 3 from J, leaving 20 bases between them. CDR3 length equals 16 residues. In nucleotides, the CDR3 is TGTGCCAGCAGCCACAACTCCGGACAGCCGTTCTACGAGCAGTACTTC. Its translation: CASSHNSGQPFYEQYF.

This CDR3 is CASSPPGVSGTEAFF. In nucleotides, the CDR3 is TGTGCCAGCTCACCACCCGGGGTATCGGGCACTGAAGCTTTCTTT. The chain joins TRBV18 to TRBJ1-1; D remains unclear. The CDR3 runs 15 residues. Germline V lookup: CDR1 KGHSH, CDR2 LQKENI. V shed 0 bases and J shed 4 bases, with 12 bases lying between them.

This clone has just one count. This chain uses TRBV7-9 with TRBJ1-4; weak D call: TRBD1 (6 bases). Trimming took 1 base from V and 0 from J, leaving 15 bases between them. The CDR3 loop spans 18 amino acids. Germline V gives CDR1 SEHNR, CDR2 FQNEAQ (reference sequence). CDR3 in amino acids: CASSLVPTGSATNEKLFF. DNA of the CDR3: TGTGCCAGCAGCTTAGTACCGACAGGCTCCGCAACTAATGAAAAACTGTTTTTT.

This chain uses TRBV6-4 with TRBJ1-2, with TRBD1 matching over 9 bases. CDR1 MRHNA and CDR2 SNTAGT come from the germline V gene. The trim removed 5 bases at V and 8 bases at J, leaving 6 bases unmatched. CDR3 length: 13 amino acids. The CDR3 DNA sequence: TGTGCCAGCAGTCCGGGACAGGGAGGAGGCTACACCTTC. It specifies CASSPGQGGGYTF.

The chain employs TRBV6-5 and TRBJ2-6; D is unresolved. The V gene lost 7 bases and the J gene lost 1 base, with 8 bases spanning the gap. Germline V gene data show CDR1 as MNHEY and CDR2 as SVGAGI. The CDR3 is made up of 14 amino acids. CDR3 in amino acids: CASTSFSGANVLTF. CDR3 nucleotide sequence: TGTGCCAGCACCTCCTTTTCTGGGGCCAACGTCCTGACTTTC.

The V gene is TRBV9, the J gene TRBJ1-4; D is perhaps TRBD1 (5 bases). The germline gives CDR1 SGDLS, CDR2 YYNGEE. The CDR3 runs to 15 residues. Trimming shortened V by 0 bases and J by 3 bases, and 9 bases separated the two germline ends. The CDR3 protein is CASSVDLGANEKLFF. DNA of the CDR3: TGTGCCAGCAGCGTAGATCTAGGGGCTAATGAAAAACTGTTTTTT.

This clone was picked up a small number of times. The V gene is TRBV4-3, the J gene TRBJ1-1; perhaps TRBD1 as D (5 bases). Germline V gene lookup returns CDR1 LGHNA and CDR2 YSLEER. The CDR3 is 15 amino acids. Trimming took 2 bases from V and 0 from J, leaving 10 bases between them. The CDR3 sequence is CASSQRQGMNTEAFF. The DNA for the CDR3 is TGCGCCAGCAGCCAACGTCAGGGAATGAACACTGAAGCTTTCTTT.

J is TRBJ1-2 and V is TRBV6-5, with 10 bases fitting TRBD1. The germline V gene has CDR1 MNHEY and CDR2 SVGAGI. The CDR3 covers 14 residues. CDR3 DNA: TGTGCTACTCAGAGGGACAGGGGTAGGGGTGGCTACACCTTC. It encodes CATQRDRGRGGYTF.

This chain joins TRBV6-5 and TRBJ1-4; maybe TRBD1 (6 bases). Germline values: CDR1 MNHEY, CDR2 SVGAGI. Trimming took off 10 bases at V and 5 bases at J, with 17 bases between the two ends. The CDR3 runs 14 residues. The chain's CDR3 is CATSTSGTNEKLFF. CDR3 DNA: TGTGCCACCTCTACCTCAGGGACAAATGAAAAACTGTTTTTT.

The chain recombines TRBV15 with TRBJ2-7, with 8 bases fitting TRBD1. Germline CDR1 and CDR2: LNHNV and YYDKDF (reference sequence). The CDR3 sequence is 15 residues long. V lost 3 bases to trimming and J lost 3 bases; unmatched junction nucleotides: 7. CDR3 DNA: TGTGCCACCAGCAGCGCCGGGACAGGACTCTACGAGCAGTACTTC. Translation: CATSSAGTGLYEQYF.

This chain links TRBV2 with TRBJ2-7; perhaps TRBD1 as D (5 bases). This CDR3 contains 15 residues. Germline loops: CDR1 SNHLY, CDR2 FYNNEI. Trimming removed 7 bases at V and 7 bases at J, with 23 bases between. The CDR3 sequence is CASIDQGPPSREQYF. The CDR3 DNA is TGTGCCAGCATCGACCAGGGCCCCCCCTCCCGGGAGCAGTACTTC.

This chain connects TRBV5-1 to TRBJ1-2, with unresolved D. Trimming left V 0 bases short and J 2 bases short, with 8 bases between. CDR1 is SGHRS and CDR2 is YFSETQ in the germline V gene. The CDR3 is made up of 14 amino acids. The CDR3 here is CASSLGRGNYGYTF. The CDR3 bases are TGCGCCAGCAGCTTGGGACGAGGAAACTATGGCTACACCTTC.

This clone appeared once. The CDR3 region has the DNA TGTGCCACCAGCAGCCGGGACTGGTACAATGAGCAGTTCTTC. This sequence encodes CATSSRDWYNEQFF. The chain recombines TRBV15 with TRBJ2-1, with D possibly TRBD2 on 6 matching bases. The CDR3 extends over 14 amino acids. Trimming left V 3 bases short and J 4 bases short, with 10 bases between. CDR1 is LNHNV and CDR2 is YYDKDF in the germline V gene (reference sequence).

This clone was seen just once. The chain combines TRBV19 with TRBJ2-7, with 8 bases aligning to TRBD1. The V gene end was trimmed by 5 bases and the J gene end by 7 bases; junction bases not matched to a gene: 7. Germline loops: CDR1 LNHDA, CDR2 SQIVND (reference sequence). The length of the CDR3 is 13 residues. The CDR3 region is CASSGQGKAEQYF. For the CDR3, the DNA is TGTGCCAGTAGTGGACAGGGAAAGGCTGAGCAGTACTTC.

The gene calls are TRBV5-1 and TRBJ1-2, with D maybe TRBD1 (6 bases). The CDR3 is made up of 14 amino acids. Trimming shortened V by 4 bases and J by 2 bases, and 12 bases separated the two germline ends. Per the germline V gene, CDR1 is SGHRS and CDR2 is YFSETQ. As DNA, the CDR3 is TGCGCCAGCAGCCCTACAGGGACGAACTATGGCTACACCTTC. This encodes CASSPTGTNYGYTF.